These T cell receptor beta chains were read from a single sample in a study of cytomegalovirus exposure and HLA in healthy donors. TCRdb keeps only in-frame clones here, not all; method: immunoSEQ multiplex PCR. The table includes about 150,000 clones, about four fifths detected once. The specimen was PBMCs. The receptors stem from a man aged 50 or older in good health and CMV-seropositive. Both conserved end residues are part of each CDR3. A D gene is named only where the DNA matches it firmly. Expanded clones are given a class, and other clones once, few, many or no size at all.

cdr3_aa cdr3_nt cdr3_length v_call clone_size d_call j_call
CASSQTGQVVQPQHF TGTGCCAGCAGCCAGACTGGACAGGTGGTTCAGCCCCAGCATTTT 15 TRBV7-2 - TRBD1 TRBJ1-5
CASSLGASGRVNTGELFF TGTGCCAGCAGCTTAGGAGCTAGCGGGAGGGTGAACACCGGGGAGCTGTTTTTT 18 TRBV13 - TRBD2 TRBJ2-2
CASSLQGDNEQFF TGTGCCAGCAGCTTACAGGGAGACAATGAGCAGTTCTTC 13 TRBV5-5 - - TRBJ2-1
CASSQNQGDNSPLHF TGTGCCAGCAGCCAAAACCAGGGCGACAATTCACCCCTCCACTTT 15 TRBV14 - - TRBJ1-6
CASSLSGSNTEAFF TGCGCCAGCAGCTTGTCGGGGTCCAACACTGAAGCTTTCTTT 14 TRBV5-1 - - TRBJ1-1
CASSLNTGTGVEQYF TGTGCCAGCAGCTTAAACACCGGGACAGGGGTCGAGCAGTACTTC 15 TRBV11-3 - TRBD1 TRBJ2-7
CASSSRTGGMDSPLHF TGTGCCAGCAGCTCGCGGACAGGGGGAATGGATTCACCCCTCCACTTT 16 TRBV7-2 - TRBD1 TRBJ1-6
CASRADRGLFQPQHF TGTGCCAGCAGAGCCGACAGGGGGTTGTTTCAGCCCCAGCATTTT 15 TRBV27 - TRBD1 TRBJ1-5
CASSSAAVRMNTEAFF TGCGCCAGCAGCTCGGCGGCAGTTCGAATGAACACTGAAGCTTTCTTT 16 TRBV5-1 few - TRBJ1-1
CSVALGTGELFF TGCAGCGTTGCTCTAGGCACCGGGGAGCTGTTTTTT 12 TRBV29-1 - - TRBJ2-2
CASSPGQFKNIQYF TGTGCCAGCAGTCCCGGACAGTTTAAAAACATTCAGTACTTC 14 TRBV6-5 - - TRBJ2-4
CASSIMGGSGEKLFF TGTGCCAGCAGCATCATGGGAGGGTCGGGCGAAAAACTGTTTTTT 15 TRBV7-6 - - TRBJ1-4
CASSIGQGAGQPQHF TGTGCCAGTAGTATTGGGCAGGGGGCGGGACAGCCCCAGCATTTT 15 TRBV19 - TRBD1 TRBJ1-5
CASSYTSTVSYEQYF TGTGCCAGCAGTTATACTAGTACCGTCTCCTACGAGCAGTACTTC 15 TRBV5-6 - - TRBJ2-7
CASSTGQGFSTDTQYF TGCGCCAGCAGCACCGGACAGGGTTTTAGCACAGATACGCAGTATTTT 16 TRBV5-1 few TRBD1 TRBJ2-3
CASSTGDYGYTF TGTGCCAGCAGTACAGGGGACTATGGCTACACCTTC 12 TRBV28 - TRBD1 TRBJ1-2
CASSFLGQNMNTEAFF TGTGCCAGCAGTTTTTTGGGACAGAACATGAACACTGAAGCTTTCTTT 16 TRBV27 - TRBD1 TRBJ1-1
CASRSGSQETQYF TGCGCCAGCAGATCGGGATCACAAGAGACCCAGTACTTC 13 TRBV5-1 once - TRBJ2-5
CATSRPNYEQYF TGTGCCACCAGCAGACCTAACTACGAGCAGTACTTC 12 TRBV15 - - TRBJ2-7
CSVLRTTEAFF TGCAGCGTTCTTCGGACAACTGAAGCTTTCTTT 11 TRBV29-1 - - TRBJ1-1
CASRTGTAATNEKLFF TGTGCCAGCAGGACTGGGACAGCCGCAACTAATGAAAAACTGTTTTTT 16 TRBV7-9 - TRBD1 TRBJ1-4
CASSQDLVEERGYTF TGTGCCAGCAGCCAAGATCTAGTCGAGGAACGCGGCTACACCTTC 15 TRBV14 - - TRBJ1-2
CASSRRTGAYGYTF TGTGCCAGCAGCCGGAGGACAGGGGCCTATGGCTACACCTTC 14 TRBV5-6 once TRBD1 TRBJ1-2
CAWSVTSGRETQYF TGTGCCTGGAGTGTTACTAGCGGGCGGGAGACCCAGTACTTC 14 TRBV30 - TRBD2 TRBJ2-5
CASSETTGSLYEQYF TGTGCCAGCAGTGAAACGACAGGGAGCCTCTACGAGCAGTACTTC 15 TRBV6-1 once TRBD1 TRBJ2-7
CASSIGRGEGYTF TGTGCCAGTAGTATCGGCAGGGGCGAAGGCTACACCTTC 13 TRBV19 - - TRBJ1-2
CASSLVGHRDYGYTF TGCGCCAGCAGCTTGGTTGGACACCGAGACTATGGCTACACCTTC 15 TRBV5-1 - - TRBJ1-2
CASRDPGRGSEDTQYF TGTGCCAGCCGCGACCCCGGGAGAGGGAGTGAAGATACGCAGTATTTT 16 TRBV11-1 - - TRBJ2-3
CASSQSLDNYGYTF TGCGCCAGCAGTCAATCGTTAGATAACTATGGCTACACCTTC 14 TRBV23-1 once - TRBJ1-2
CASSPDRHEKLFF TGTGCCAGCAGCCCCGACAGGCACGAAAAACTGTTTTTT 13 TRBV7-9 - - TRBJ1-4
CASSEISANNEQFF TGTGCCAGCAGCGAGATTAGCGCGAACAATGAGCAGTTCTTC 14 TRBV9 few - TRBJ2-1
CSVGTGVGQPQHF TGCAGCGTAGGGACAGGGGTGGGTCAGCCCCAGCATTTT 13 TRBV29-1 - TRBD1 TRBJ1-5
CSVDRNTEAFF TGCAGCGTTGACAGAAACACTGAAGCTTTCTTT 11 TRBV29-1 - - TRBJ1-1
CAISSATGNYGYTF TGTGCCATCAGCTCTGCCACAGGGAACTATGGCTACACCTTC 14 TRBV10-3 - - TRBJ1-2
CASSSKDRDYNSPLHF TGTGCCAGCAGTTCCAAGGACAGGGACTATAATTCACCCCTCCACTTT 16 TRBV6-5 - TRBD1 TRBJ1-6
CASSYRGGGIAFF TGTGCCAGCAGTTACAGAGGGGGAGGGATAGCTTTCTTT 13 TRBV6-5 - - TRBJ1-1
CASSQQGNTIYF TGTGCCAGCAGCCAACAGGGAAACACCATATATTTT 12 TRBV13 - - TRBJ1-3
CASSLVAGEGGEQYF TGCGCCAGCAGCTTGGTTGCGGGAGAAGGGGGCGAGCAGTACTTC 15 TRBV5-1 few - TRBJ2-7
CASTGTSDGIQYF TGTGCCAGCACTGGGACTAGTGACGGCATTCAGTACTTC 13 TRBV6-5 once TRBD2 TRBJ2-4
CASSVRTGPYEQYF TGTGCCAGCAGTGTAAGGACAGGGCCCTACGAGCAGTACTTC 14 TRBV6-5 - TRBD1 TRBJ2-7
CSSSSKSGAYQETQYF TGTTCCAGCAGCTCGAAAAGCGGGGCGTACCAAGAGACCCAGTACTTC 16 TRBV7-9 - TRBD2 TRBJ2-5
CASSTSSRGYEKLFF TGTGCCAGCAGCACATCCAGCAGGGGGTATGAAAAACTGTTTTTT 15 TRBV5-4 - TRBD1 TRBJ1-4